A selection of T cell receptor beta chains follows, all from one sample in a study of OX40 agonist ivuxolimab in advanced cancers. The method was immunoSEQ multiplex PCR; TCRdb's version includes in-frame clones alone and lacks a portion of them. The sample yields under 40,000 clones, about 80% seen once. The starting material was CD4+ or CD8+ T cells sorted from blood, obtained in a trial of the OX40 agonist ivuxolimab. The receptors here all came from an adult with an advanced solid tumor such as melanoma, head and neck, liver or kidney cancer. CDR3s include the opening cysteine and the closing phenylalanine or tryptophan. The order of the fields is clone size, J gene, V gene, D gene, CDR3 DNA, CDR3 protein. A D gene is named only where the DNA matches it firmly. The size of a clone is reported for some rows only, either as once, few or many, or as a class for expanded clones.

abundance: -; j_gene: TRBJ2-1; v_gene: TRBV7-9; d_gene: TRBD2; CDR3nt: TGTGCCAGCAGCTTAGGGGTGACTAGCGGCTACAATGAGCAGTTCTTC; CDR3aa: CASSLGVTSGYNEQFF
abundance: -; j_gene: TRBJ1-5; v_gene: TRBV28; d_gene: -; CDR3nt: TGTGCCAGCAGCAGAGTAGGGGTCGGACAGCCCCAGCATTTT; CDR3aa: CASSRVGVGQPQHF
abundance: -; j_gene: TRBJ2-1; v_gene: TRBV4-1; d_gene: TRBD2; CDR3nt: TGCGCCAGCAGTCCGGGACTAGCGGGAGGAGCGAGCTCCTACAATGAGCAGTTCTTC; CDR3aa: CASSPGLAGGASSYNEQFF
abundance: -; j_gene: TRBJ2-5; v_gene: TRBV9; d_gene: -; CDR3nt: TGTGCCAGCAGCGTAGCTCACACAGGTGCACAAGAGACCCAGTACTTC; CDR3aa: CASSVAHTGAQETQYF
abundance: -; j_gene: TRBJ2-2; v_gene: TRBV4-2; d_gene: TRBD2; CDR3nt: TGTGCCAGCAGCCAAGATACGGATAGCGGGAGTCGGGAGCTGTTTTTT; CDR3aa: CASSQDTDSGSRELFF
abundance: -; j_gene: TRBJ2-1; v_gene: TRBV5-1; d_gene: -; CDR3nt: TGCGCCAGCAGCTCCCGTTCCGACTACTACAATGAGCAGTTCTTC; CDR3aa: CASSSRSDYYNEQFF
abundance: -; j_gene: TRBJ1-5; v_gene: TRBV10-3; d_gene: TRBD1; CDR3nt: TGTGCCATCAGTGAGTTGGGACAGGGGGCAGGTCAGCCCCAGCATTTT; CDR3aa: CAISELGQGAGQPQHF
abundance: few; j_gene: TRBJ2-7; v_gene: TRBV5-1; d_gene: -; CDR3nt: TGCGCCAGCAGCTTCAGTATACCAGGGTCGTTTCCGGAAGAGCAGTACTTC; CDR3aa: CASSFSIPGSFPEEQYF
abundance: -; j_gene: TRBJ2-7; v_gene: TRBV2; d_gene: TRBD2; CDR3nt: TGTGCCAGCAGTGAAAAGTTAGCGGGACACGAGCAGTACTTC; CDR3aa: CASSEKLAGHEQYF
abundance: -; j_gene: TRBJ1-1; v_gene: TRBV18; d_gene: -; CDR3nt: TGTGCCAGCTCACCTGGGGGGGGATTGAACACTGAAGCTTTCTTT; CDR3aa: CASSPGGGLNTEAFF
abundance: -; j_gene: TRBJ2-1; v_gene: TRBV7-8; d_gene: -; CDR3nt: TGTGCCAGCAGCTTCGGGAATGAGGGTGAGCAGTTCTTC; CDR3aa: CASSFGNEGEQFF
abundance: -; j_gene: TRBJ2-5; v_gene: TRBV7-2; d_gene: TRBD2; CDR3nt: TGTGCCAGCAGTTTCAAGCGGGAGTATGGAGAGACCCAGTACTTC; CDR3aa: CASSFKREYGETQYF
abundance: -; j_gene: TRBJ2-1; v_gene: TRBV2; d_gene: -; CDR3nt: TGTGCCAGCAGGGGGGCAGGGAAGGGGTTCTTC; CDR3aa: CASRGAGKGFF
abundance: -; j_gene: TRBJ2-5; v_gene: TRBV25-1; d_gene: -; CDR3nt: TGTGCCAGCAGTGAGACAGGGAGGGGGGGCTGGCAAGAGACCCAGTACTTC; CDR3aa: CASSETGRGGWQETQYF
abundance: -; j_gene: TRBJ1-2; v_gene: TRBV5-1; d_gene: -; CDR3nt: TGCGCCAGCAGCTTGGATGGCAGGGGCTCATTTGGCTACACCTTC; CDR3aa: CASSLDGRGSFGYTF
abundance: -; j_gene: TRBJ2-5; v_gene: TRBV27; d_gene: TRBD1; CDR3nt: TGTGCCAGCAGTTCGGGACAGTCCGGGGAGACCCAGTACTTC; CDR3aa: CASSSGQSGETQYF
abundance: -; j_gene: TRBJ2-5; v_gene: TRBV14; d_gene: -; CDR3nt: TGTGCCAGCAGCCAAGGTGCTTGGGAGACCCAGTACTTC; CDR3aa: CASSQGAWETQYF
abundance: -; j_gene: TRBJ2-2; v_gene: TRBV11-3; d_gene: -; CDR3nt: TGTGCCAGCAGCTTAGTCGTAGGTGGGGAGCTGTTTTTT; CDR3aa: CASSLVVGGELFF
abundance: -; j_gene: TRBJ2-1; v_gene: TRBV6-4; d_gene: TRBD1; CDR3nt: TGTGCCAGCAGCCGGGACAGGGCGTATGAGCAGTTCTTC; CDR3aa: CASSRDRAYEQFF
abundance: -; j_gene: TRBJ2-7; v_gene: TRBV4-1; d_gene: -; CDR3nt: TGCGCCAGCAGCCTCTATCGACAGGCTAGCTCCTACGAGCAGTACTTC; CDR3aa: CASSLYRQASSYEQYF
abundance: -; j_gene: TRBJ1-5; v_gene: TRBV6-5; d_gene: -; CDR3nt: -; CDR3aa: CASSHSRISPSIF
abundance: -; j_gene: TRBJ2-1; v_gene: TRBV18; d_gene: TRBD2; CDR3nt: TGTGCCAGCTCACCCGAGGTAGCGGGGGTTATGGATGAGCAGTTCTTC; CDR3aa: CASSPEVAGVMDEQFF
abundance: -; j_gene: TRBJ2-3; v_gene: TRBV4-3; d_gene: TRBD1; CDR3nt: TGCGCCAGCAGCCAAGACCCCCCCGGGACAGGCAGCACTAGCACAGATACGCAGTATTTT; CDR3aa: CASSQDPPGTGSTSTDTQYF
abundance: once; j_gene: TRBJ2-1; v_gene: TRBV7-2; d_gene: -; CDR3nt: TGTGCCAGCAGTTTTTCTGGGACCCTCGGTCATGAGCAGTTCTTC; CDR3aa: CASSFSGTLGHEQFF
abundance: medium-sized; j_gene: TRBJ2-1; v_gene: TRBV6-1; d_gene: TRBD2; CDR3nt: TGTGCCAGCAGTGAAATGACTAGCGGTTACAATGAGCAGTTCTTC; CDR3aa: CASSEMTSGYNEQFF
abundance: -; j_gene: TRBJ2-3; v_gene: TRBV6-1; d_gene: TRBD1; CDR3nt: TGTGCCAGCAGTGCCGGGACAGCAGGAGATACGCAGTATTTT; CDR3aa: CASSAGTAGDTQYF
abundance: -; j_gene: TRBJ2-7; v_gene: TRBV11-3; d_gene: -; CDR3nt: TGTGCCAGCAGCTTAGCGGCAGGGGGGTCCTACGAGCAGTACTTC; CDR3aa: CASSLAAGGSYEQYF
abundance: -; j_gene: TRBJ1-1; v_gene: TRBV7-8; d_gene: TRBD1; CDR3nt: TGTGCCAGCAGCTTAACAGGGGGCACTGAAGCTTTCTTT; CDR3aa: CASSLTGGTEAFF
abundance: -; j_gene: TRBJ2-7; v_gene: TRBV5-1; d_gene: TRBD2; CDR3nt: TGCGCCAGCAGCTTGTTGGCGACTAGCGGTTACGAGCAGTACTTC; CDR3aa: CASSLLATSGYEQYF
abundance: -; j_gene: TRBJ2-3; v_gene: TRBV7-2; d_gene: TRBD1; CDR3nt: TGTGCCAGCACCAAGGGGGGACAGGGGACAGATACGCAGTATTTT; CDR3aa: CASTKGGQGTDTQYF